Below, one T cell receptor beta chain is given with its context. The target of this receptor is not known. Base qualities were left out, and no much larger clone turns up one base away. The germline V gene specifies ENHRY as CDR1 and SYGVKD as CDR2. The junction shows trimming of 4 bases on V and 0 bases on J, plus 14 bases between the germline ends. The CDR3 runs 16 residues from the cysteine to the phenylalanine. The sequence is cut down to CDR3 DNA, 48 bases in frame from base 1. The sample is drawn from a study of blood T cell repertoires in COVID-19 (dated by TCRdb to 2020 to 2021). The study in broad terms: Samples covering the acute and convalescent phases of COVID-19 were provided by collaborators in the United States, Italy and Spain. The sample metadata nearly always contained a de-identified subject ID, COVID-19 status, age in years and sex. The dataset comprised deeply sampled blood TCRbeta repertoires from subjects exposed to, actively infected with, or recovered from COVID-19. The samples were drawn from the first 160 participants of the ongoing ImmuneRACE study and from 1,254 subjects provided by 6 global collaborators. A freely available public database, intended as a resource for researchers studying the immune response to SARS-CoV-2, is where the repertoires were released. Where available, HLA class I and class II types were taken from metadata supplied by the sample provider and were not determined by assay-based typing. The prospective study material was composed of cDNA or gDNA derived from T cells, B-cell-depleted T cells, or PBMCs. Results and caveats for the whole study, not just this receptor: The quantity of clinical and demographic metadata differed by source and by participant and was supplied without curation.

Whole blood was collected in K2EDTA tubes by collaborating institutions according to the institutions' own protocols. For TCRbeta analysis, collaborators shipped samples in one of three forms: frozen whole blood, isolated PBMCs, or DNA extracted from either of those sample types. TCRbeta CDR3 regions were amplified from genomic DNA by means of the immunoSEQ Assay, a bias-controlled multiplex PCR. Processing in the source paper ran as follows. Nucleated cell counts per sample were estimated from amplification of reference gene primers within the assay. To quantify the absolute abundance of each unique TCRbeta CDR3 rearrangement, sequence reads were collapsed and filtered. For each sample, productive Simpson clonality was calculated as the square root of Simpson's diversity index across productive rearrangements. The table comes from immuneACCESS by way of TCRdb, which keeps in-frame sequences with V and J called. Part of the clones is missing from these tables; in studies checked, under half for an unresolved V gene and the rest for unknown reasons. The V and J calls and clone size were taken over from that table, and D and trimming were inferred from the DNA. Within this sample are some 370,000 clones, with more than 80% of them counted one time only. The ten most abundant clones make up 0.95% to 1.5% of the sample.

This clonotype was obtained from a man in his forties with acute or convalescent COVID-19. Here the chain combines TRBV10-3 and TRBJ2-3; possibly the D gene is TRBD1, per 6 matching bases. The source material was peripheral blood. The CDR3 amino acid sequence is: CAISGTASTSTDTQYF. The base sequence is TGTGCCATCAGTGGGACAGCATCCACTAGCACAGATACGCAGTATTTT.